The 11 T cell receptor beta chains below come from one sample, sequenced in a study of cytomegalovirus exposure and HLA in healthy donors. The study ran its PCR with 60 Vbeta and 13 Jbeta primers. This table comes from immunoSEQ multiplex PCR, and its TCRdb copy is limited to in-frame clones, with some not included. The table records about 100,000 clones, approximately 89% of them present only once. Sequencing was done on a sample of PBMCs. Receptors were obtained from a man under 40 in good health and CMV-seronegative.

The V gene is TRBV7-9, the J gene TRBJ1-3; D perhaps matches TRBD1 (5 bases). This CDR3 spans 14 amino acids. The germline V and J ends were trimmed by 1 base and 2 bases, with 6 bases remaining between them. Germline-derived CDR1 and CDR2 are SEHNR and FQNEAQ (reference sequence). This CDR3 reads CASSLGRAGNTIYF. As DNA, the CDR3 is TGTGCCAGCAGCTTAGGCAGGGCTGGAAACACCATATATTTT.

The chain combines TRBV28 with TRBJ2-7; 12 bases fit TRBD2. Germline lookup yields CDR1 MDHEN and CDR2 SYDVKM. V lost 6 bases to trimming and J lost 0 bases; unmatched junction nucleotides: 3. CDR3 size: 15 residues. Here the CDR3 DNA reads TGTGCCAGCAGCCCTAGCGGGAGGGCCTCCTACGAGCAGTACTTC. Translating gives CASSPSGRASYEQYF. Variable domain in full (rest from reference TRBV28 and TRBJ2-7): DVKVTQSSRYLVKRTGEKVFLECVQDMDHENMFWYRQDPGLGLRLIYFSYDVKMKEKGDIPEGYSVSREKKERFSLILESASTNQTSMYLCASSPSGRASYEQYFGPGTRLTVT.

The rearrangement links TRBV4-1 to TRBJ2-1; 8 bases align to TRBD1. Germline CDR1 is MGHRA and CDR2 is YSYEKL. J was trimmed by 0 bases and V by 5 bases; bases with no gene match: 3. This CDR3 spans 15 amino acids. The CDR3 DNA is TGCGCCAGCAGCTGGACAGGGAGCTCCTACAATGAGCAGTTCTTC. This codes for CASSWTGSSYNEQFF.

V gene TRBV5-4 combines with J gene TRBJ2-5, with a possible D match to TRBD2 (5 bases). Germline V gives CDR1 SGHNT, CDR2 YYREEE (reference sequence). Trimming pared 0 bases from V and 5 bases from J, leaving 11 bases between. This CDR3 is built from 14 residues. Here the CDR3 reads CASSLAGVRETQYF. In DNA form, the CDR3 reads TGTGCCAGCAGCTTGGCCGGGGTAAGGGAGACCCAGTACTTC.

This clone was detected only a few times. The chain recombines TRBV6-1 with TRBJ1-4, with D perhaps TRBD1 (5 bases). V gave up 7 bases and J gave up 4 bases, with 10 bases separating them. Per the germline V gene, CDR1 is MNHNS and CDR2 is SASEGT. The CDR3 loop spans 13 amino acids. CDR3 amino acids: CASTRTNNEKLFF. The CDR3 DNA is TGTGCCAGCACGCGGACAAATAATGAAAAACTGTTTTTT.

The gene calls are TRBV7-2 and TRBJ2-2, with 8 bases identical to TRBD1. Trimming removed 8 bases from V and 6 bases from J; junction bases left unmatched: 8. The CDR3 runs 14 residues. Per the germline V gene, CDR1 is SGHTA and CDR2 is FQGNSA. CDR3 DNA sequence: TGTGCCAGCCCCTTCGGACAGGGAGCCGGGGAGCTGTTTTTT. Encoded protein: CASPFGQGAGELFF.

The count of this clone is one. CDR3 nucleotides: TGCGCCAGCAGCGCCGCATCTACGTTGATATCTGGCTACACCTTC. Amino acids: CASSAASTLISGYTF. The J gene is TRBJ1-2, the V gene TRBV5-1; D ambiguous. V lost 4 bases, J lost 7 bases, and 20 bases lay in between. The V gene's germline CDR1 is SGHRS and CDR2 YFSETQ. The CDR3 has 15 residues.

This rearrangement joins TRBV7-9 to TRBJ1-4; D call uncertain. This CDR3 region has 10 residues. Germline values: CDR1 SEHNR, CDR2 FQNEAQ (reference sequence). V lost 8 bases, J lost 12 bases, and 10 bases lay in between. CDR3 sequence (DNA): TGTGCCAGCGGAGGCGGGCAACTGTTTTTT. Translation: CASGGGQLFF.

The chain joins TRBV11-3 to TRBJ2-1; 14 bases match TRBD2. This CDR3 contains 15 residues. Trimming took 5 bases from V and 9 from J; bases not matched to a gene: 6. Germline assignment: CDR1 SGHNT and CDR2 YENEEA. CDR3 region: CASSARLAGGGEQFF. In nucleotides, the CDR3 is TGTGCCAGCAGCGCAAGACTAGCGGGAGGGGGTGAGCAGTTCTTC.

The CDR3 DNA reads TGTGCCAGCAGCCGACGGGGGGCTGGGGCCAACGTCCTGACTTTC. This sequence encodes CASSRRGAGANVLTF. V usage is TRBV7-3 and J usage is TRBJ2-6, with 7 nucleotides matching TRBD2. This CDR3 has 15 residues. The V segment lost 5 bases and the J segment 2 bases; nucleotides outside the gene matches: 3. The germline V gene has CDR1 SGHTA and CDR2 FQGTGA. Based on the CDR3 plus reference TRBV7-3 and TRBJ2-6, the full variable domain is GAGVSQTPSNKVTEKGKYVELRCDPISGHTALYWYRQSLGQGPEFLIYFQGTGAADDSGLPNDRFFAVRPEGSVSTLKIQRTERGDSAVYLCASSRRGAGANVLTFGAGSRLTVL.

The V call is TRBV19, the J call TRBJ2-3; TRBD1 matches 8 bases. The J segment lost 4 bases and the V segment lost 5 bases, leaving 8 bases of the junction unmatched. The CDR3 contains 15 residues. Germline loops: CDR1 LNHDA, CDR2 SQIVND (reference sequence). CDR3 in DNA: TGTGCCAGTAGTGGCAGGGGGCGCGCTCCAGATACGCAGTATTTT. It is translated as CASSGRGRAPDTQYF.